This entry concerns a single T cell receptor (beta chain). The clone's antigen remains unknown. Base qualities were left out, and no much larger clone turns up one base away. This specimen comes from a study of Ad26.COV2.S vaccination and SARS-CoV-2 variants (TCRdb year 2021). Background on the whole study: Donors in the vaccine arm were drawn from COV1001, a phase I-IIa trial of Ad26.COV2.S in healthy adults that was multicentre, randomized, double-blind and placebo-controlled. Trial participants were randomized into five groups of five, in which low-dose or high-dose Ad26.COV2.S was given once or twice, or placebo was given on both occasions. Investigators did not know the trial group allocation while performing experiments and assessing outcomes. The TCR-sequenced set comprised roughly 30 samples: some 20 Ad26.COV2.S vaccine recipients, 5 placebo recipients and 8 SARS-CoV-2 convalescent individuals. The specificity and breadth of SARS-CoV-2-reactive T cell receptors after Ad26.COV2.S vaccination were assessed by TCRbeta repertoire sequencing. Ad26.COV2.S was given intramuscularly at 5x10^10 or 1x10^11 viral particles, as a single shot or as two shots 56 days apart. Overall study results and their limits: Ad26.COV2.S recipients had higher spike-specific TCR breadth than placebo recipients (P = 0.0014). According to the authors, total T cell responses may have been underestimated by the TCR breadth and depth analyses. Vaccine and placebo recipients had comparable non-spike TCR breadth, which fits with the vaccine containing only spike. The study lacked the statistical power to compare responses across vaccine doses or regimens. After vaccination, substantial breadth of spike-specific CD8+ and CD4+ T cell responses was reported.

The immunoSEQ Assay was the method used to sequence TCRbeta CDR3 regions. After extraction, genomic DNA underwent amplification by bias-controlled multiplex PCR, followed by high-throughput sequencing. As for the authors' bioinformatics: To quantify the absolute abundance of every unique TCRbeta CDR3 region, sequences were collapsed and filtered. T cell fraction was estimated by normalization of TCRbeta template counts to usable DNA, with usable DNA being measured through amplification of reference genes present in all nucleated cells. Repertoire TCRs were annotated as SARS-CoV-2-specific when V gene, CDR3 amino acid sequence and J gene were exactly matched to a known reactive TCR set. The reference SARS-CoV-2 TCR set came from MIRA and was filtered for enrichment in COVID-19-positive ImmuneCODE repertoires, removing public or cross-reactive TCRs. Using the MIRA antigens, annotated TCRs were further analysed by specific ORF or by position within an ORF. Breadth was defined as annotated unique rearrangements over total unique productive rearrangements; depth was the summed frequency of those rearrangements. Group comparisons of TCR breadth used two-sided Wilcoxon rank-sum tests. As stored in TCRdb, this immuneACCESS dataset retains in-frame rearrangements with V and J assigned. A fraction of the clones does not appear; measured against another copy, unresolved V genes explain less than half of the discrepancy, and the remainder lacks a known reason. V, J and clone size are taken as reported in that table, and D and trimming were inferred from the DNA itself. In all, the sample holds roughly 320,000 clones, and over 80% of those were seen once. The leading ten clones occupy about 2.1% of the sample.

According to the study, the label for this sample's treatment or condition signals: 15 to 20 received Ad26.COV2.S at low or high dose, single or two shots; roughly 5 received placebo; per-sample allocation not given. For vaccine and placebo recipients, the sequenced repertoires came from samples collected on day 63 after the first injection. Between 29 July and 7 August 2020, Cohort 1b enrolled approximately 26 adults aged 18-55 years at one site in Boston, USA. Ad26.COV2.S consisted of a replication-incompetent adenovirus type 26 vector by which a prefusion-stabilized SARS-CoV-2 spike protein from the original Wuhan strain was expressed. V was cut back by 2 bases and J by 7 bases, leaving a gap of 14 bases between them. From the cysteine through the phenylalanine, the CDR3 covers 14 amino acids. Just CDR3 DNA is preserved here, 42 bases in frame from base 1. CDR1 and CDR2 are drawn from the germline V gene: SGHAT, FQNNGV.

Sequences were derived from peripheral blood, sampled in a trial of Ad26.COV2.S vaccine versus placebo. This chain joins TRBV11-2 to TRBJ2-5; matching of 8 bases hints at TRBD1 as the D gene. This receptor was obtained from a person aged 18-65 years who received the Ad26.COV2.S COVID-19 vaccine or a placebo. The CDR3 sequence is CASSLMTGEGTQYF. The bases read TGTGCCAGCAGCTTAATGACAGGGGAGGGGACCCAGTACTTC.